Listed below are T cell receptor beta chains from one sample, sequenced in a study of cytomegalovirus exposure and HLA in healthy donors. Produced via immunoSEQ multiplex PCR; TCRdb's table is partial and in-frame only. Of approximately 190,000 clones in the sample, 75% to 90% were seen once. The specimen was PBMCs. The receptor set was obtained from a man in his forties in good health and CMV-seropositive. Each CDR3 is given with its conserved first and last residue. D genes are given only for firm matches. Rows may omit the clone size; those that give it use once, few, many or a size class.

len,abundance,j_gene,d_gene,v_gene,CDR3aa,CDR3nt
15,NA,TRBJ1-1,NA,TRBV25-1,CASSVHRGLNTEAFF,TGTGCCAGCAGTGTCCATCGCGGATTGAACACTGAAGCTTTCTTT
15,NA,TRBJ2-5,TRBD2,TRBV9,CASSVGLAGEETQYF,TGTGCCAGCAGCGTAGGGCTAGCGGGGGAAGAGACCCAGTACTTC
13,NA,TRBJ1-1,NA,TRBV9,CASRDRRETEAFF,TGTGCCAGCAGAGATCGGAGGGAGACTGAAGCTTTCTTT
15,NA,TRBJ1-4,TRBD1,TRBV7-3,CASSLRGTGNEKLFF,TGTGCCAGCAGCTTAAGAGGGACAGGGAATGAAAAACTGTTTTTT
15,few,TRBJ1-1,NA,TRBV14,CASSPRRRPNTEAFF,TGTGCCAGCAGCCCTAGAAGGCGGCCGAACACTGAAGCTTTCTTT
13,NA,TRBJ1-3,NA,TRBV28,CASSFGRGNTIYF,TGTGCCAGCAGTTTTGGGAGGGGAAACACCATATATTTT
13,NA,TRBJ2-3,NA,TRBV7-8,CASSLGRGDTQYF,TGTGCCAGCAGCTTAGGAAGGGGGGATACGCAGTATTTT
15,NA,TRBJ2-7,TRBD2,TRBV9,CASSVAGGLSYEQYF,TGTGCCAGCAGCGTAGCGGGGGGGCTCTCCTACGAGCAGTACTTC
13,NA,TRBJ2-1,NA,TRBV6-1,CASSGNYDDEQFF,TGTGCCAGCAGTGGCAACTACGACGATGAGCAGTTCTTC
16,NA,TRBJ1-2,NA,TRBV5-1,CANSLEALSGGSGYTF,TGCGCCAACAGCTTGGAGGCCCTTTCTGGGGGGAGCGGCTACACCTTC
14,once,TRBJ2-3,NA,TRBV27,CASSLSWRADTQYF,TGTGCCAGCAGTTTATCTTGGAGAGCAGATACGCAGTATTTT
17,NA,TRBJ2-1,NA,TRBV11-2,CASTPLAGGISYNEQFF,TGTGCCAGCACCCCCCTAGCCGGCGGGATCTCCTACAATGAGCAGTTCTTC
14,NA,TRBJ2-5,TRBD2,TRBV4-2,CASSQGTSEETQYF,TGTGCCAGCAGCCAAGGGACTAGCGAGGAGACCCAGTACTTC
15,NA,TRBJ1-2,TRBD1,TRBV4-3,CASSASTPGQYGYTF,TGCGCCAGCAGCGCATCGACCCCGGGACAGTATGGCTACACCTTC
16,NA,TRBJ2-2,NA,TRBV5-1,CASSLAMASSTGELFF,TGCGCCAGCAGCTTGGCGATGGCTAGCAGCACCGGGGAGCTGTTTTTT
17,NA,TRBJ1-5,NA,TRBV5-4,CASSPGPGERGNQPQHF,TGTGCCAGCAGCCCTGGACCGGGAGAACGGGGCAATCAGCCCCAGCATTTT
20,NA,TRBJ2-7,NA,TRBV5-3,CARRIPRVGGRLAGLYEQYF,TGTGCCAGAAGGATTCCGAGGGTCGGGGGACGACTCGCGGGTTTGTACGAGCAGTACTTC
15,NA,TRBJ2-5,NA,TRBV30,CAWSGTSNRAETQYF,TGTGCCTGGAGCGGGACAAGCAATAGGGCAGAGACCCAGTACTTC
19,NA,TRBJ1-1,TRBD1,TRBV4-1,CASSQGGPTGAGGNTEAFF,TGCGCCAGCAGCCAAGGGGGCCCGACAGGGGCCGGTGGGAACACTGAAGCTTTCTTT
19,NA,TRBJ2-3,TRBD1,TRBV7-7,CASSSRRTGGFTSTDTQYF,TGTGCTAGCAGCTCACGGAGGACAGGGGGCTTTACTAGCACAGATACGCAGTATTTT
13,few,TRBJ2-7,NA,TRBV19,CASTIDSSYEQYF,TGTGCCAGTACCATCGACTCGTCCTACGAGCAGTACTTC
13,NA,TRBJ2-2,NA,TRBV7-2,CASHRVGTGELFF,TGTGCCAGCCACAGGGTTGGAACCGGGGAGCTGTTTTTT
17,NA,TRBJ2-7,TRBD1,TRBV4-1,CASSRVRGTGNSYEQYF,TGCGCCAGCAGCCGGGTGCGGGGGACAGGGAACTCCTACGAGCAGTACTTC
14,NA,TRBJ2-7,TRBD2,TRBV19,CASRGLAGSYEQYF,TGTGCCAGTAGAGGGCTAGCGGGTAGCTACGAGCAGTACTTC
15,NA,TRBJ2-2,TRBD1,TRBV9,CASSAYQQGTGELFF,TGTGCCAGCAGCGCCTACCAACAGGGGACCGGGGAGCTGTTTTTT
15,NA,TRBJ2-7,TRBD2,TRBV9,CASSITSGGAYEQYF,TGTGCCAGCAGCATTACTAGCGGGGGGGCTTACGAGCAGTACTTC
16,NA,TRBJ1-2,NA,TRBV12-5,CASGLVLGTPNLSYTF,TGTGCTAGTGGTTTGGTTCTCGGGACACCCAATCTTAGCTACACCTTC
17,once,TRBJ2-5,NA,TRBV27,CASSPQTRSRGGETQYF,TGTGCCAGCAGTCCCCAGACCAGGAGTCGGGGAGGAGAGACCCAGTACTTC
13,NA,TRBJ2-4,TRBD2,TRBV10-3,CAISGEGAVIQYF,TGTGCCATCAGCGGGGAGGGAGCGGTCATTCAGTACTTC
13,NA,TRBJ2-7,NA,TRBV7-9,CASSSSGRHEQYF,TGTGCCAGCAGCTCATCAGGGCGGCACGAGCAGTACTTC
12,NA,TRBJ2-5,NA,TRBV2,CASSDFGETQYF,TGTGCCAGCAGTGACTTCGGAGAGACCCAGTACTTC
16,NA,TRBJ2-4,NA,TRBV7-9,CSSSSSGWGDQNIQYF,TGTTCCAGCAGCTCGTCCGGATGGGGGGACCAAAACATTCAGTACTTC
13,few,TRBJ2-1,TRBD1,TRBV19,CASGTGRYNEQFF,TGTGCCAGTGGGACAGGGCGCTACAATGAGCAGTTCTTC
15,once,TRBJ2-1,TRBD1,TRBV18,CASSPSRDRYNEQFF,TGTGCCAGCTCACCATCGAGGGACAGGTACAATGAGCAGTTCTTC
11,NA,TRBJ1-1,NA,TRBV19,CARQGKAEAFF,TGTGCCAGACAGGGAAAGGCTGAAGCTTTCTTT
14,NA,TRBJ2-5,TRBD1,TRBV5-6,CASSYGQGKETQYF,TGTGCCAGCAGCTACGGACAGGGAAAAGAGACCCAGTACTTC
14,NA,TRBJ2-7,NA,TRBV11-3,CASSHRDSAYEQYF,TGTGCCAGCAGCCACCGGGACTCAGCCTACGAGCAGTACTTC
16,NA,TRBJ1-2,TRBD1,TRBV9,CASSSGGTGVNYGYTF,TGTGCCAGCAGCTCAGGAGGGACAGGGGTAAACTATGGCTACACCTTC
14,few,TRBJ2-7,TRBD2,TRBV5-4,CASSLTLATYEQYF,TGTGCCAGCAGCTTAACACTAGCGACCTACGAGCAGTACTTC
14,NA,TRBJ1-2,TRBD1,TRBV28,CASRGQGAYSGYTF,TGTGCCAGCAGAGGACAGGGGGCGTATAGTGGCTACACCTTC
13,NA,TRBJ2-7,TRBD1,TRBV7-2,CASSLGTGDEQYF,TGTGCCAGCAGCTTAGGGACAGGGGATGAGCAGTACTTC
14,NA,TRBJ1-6,NA,TRBV9,CASSQGIGRSPLHF,TGTGCCAGCAGCCAAGGTATAGGGAGATCACCCCTCCACTTT
13,NA,TRBJ2-5,NA,TRBV18,CASSPPGLETQYF,TGTGCCAGCTCACCACCCGGTTTAGAGACCCAGTACTTC